The entry below describes one TCR beta chain. Its specificity is unknown. V gave up 10 bases and J gave up 7 bases, with 20 bases separating them. The germline CDR1 and CDR2 sequences are SNHLY and FYNNEI. This CDR3 has 13 residues. The sample is drawn from a study of cytomegalovirus exposure and HLA in healthy donors. PCR primers comprised 60 Vbeta and 13 Jbeta primers. Data came from immunoSEQ multiplex PCR; TCRdb stores just in-frame clones and leaves some out. This table has 150,000 to 200,000 clones, approximately 81% appearing once. Study-wide points: V- and J-gene trimming in TCR beta was tied to a missense DCLRE1C variant by an analysis performed later. CMV serostatus stood as the only immune exposure information on hand. Altogether, some 170 TCR beta chains were recorded as cytomegalovirus-associated.

Sequences were obtained from PBMCs. The source of this sequence is a woman aged 18 to 35 in good health and CMV-seropositive. The J gene is TRBJ2-7, the V gene TRBV2; TRBD2 might be the D (5 bases). The CDR3 reads CAITGRGSGEQYF. The CDR3, as DNA: TGTGCCATCACTGGACGGGGTTCGGGAGAGCAGTACTTC.